Presented here are 6 T cell receptor beta chains from one specimen sequenced in a study of early T cells in non-severe SARS-CoV-2 infection. TCRdb reprocessed the 5' RACE reads via MiXCR and lists one record per CDR3 protein. The table has 75,000 to 100,000 distinct CDR3 sequences, around 15% seen once. The sequencing input was whole blood. The source is an adult who was a healthcare worker with PCR-confirmed SARS-CoV-2 infection or an uninfected control (not recorded which).

This clonotype was observed a few times. V and J are TRBV7-7 and TRBJ2-3; 9 positions match TRBD2. CDR3 size: 16 residues. V lost 1 base to trimming and J lost 7 bases; unmatched junction nucleotides: 9. Germline CDR1 SSHAT, CDR2 FNYEAQ (reference sequence). The CDR3 bases are TGTGCCAGCAGCTTAGGCCCAGCGGGGGGTTTGAATACGCAGTATTTT. Its protein is CASSLGPAGGLNTQYF.

The V call is TRBV7-9, the J call TRBJ2-3; 7 bases match TRBD2. The CDR3 spans 19 residues. V trimming: 5 bases; J trimming: 4 bases; junction bases outside the gene matches: 21. CDR1 and CDR2 (germline): SEHNR, FQNEAQ (reference sequence). CDR3 DNA sequence: TGTGCCAGCAGCCCAAGGACTACCGGGAGGTTCGTCGAGGCAGATACGCAGTATTTT. Translating gives CASSPRTTGRFVEADTQYF.

The chain is built from TRBV7-2 and TRBJ2-5, with D possibly TRBD2 on 7 matching bases. The ends were cut back, 1 base at V and 4 bases at J, with 10 bases in the middle. Germline CDR1 SGHTA, CDR2 FQGNSA. This CDR3 is built from 14 residues. CDR3 residues: CASSLVGGGETQYF. In DNA form, the CDR3 reads TGTGCCAGCAGCTTAGTAGGGGGGGGAGAGACCCAGTACTTC.

This clonotype was observed a handful of times. The gene calls are TRBV5-1 and TRBJ2-2; D possibly corresponds to TRBD1 (6 bases). V shed 2 bases and J shed 1 base, with 12 bases lying between them. This CDR3 spans 16 amino acids. The germline gives CDR1 SGHRS, CDR2 YFSETQ. CDR3 amino acids: CASSFRGYENTGELFF. CDR3 sequence (DNA): TGCGCCAGCAGCTTTAGGGGGTACGAGAACACCGGGGAGCTGTTTTTT.

This rearrangement joins TRBV7-2 to TRBJ1-3; 9 positions match TRBD1. This CDR3 has 14 residues. Per germline, CDR1 SGHTA and CDR2 FQGNSA. V shed 5 bases, J shed 8 bases, and the junction held 7 bases outside the gene matches. The CDR3 bases are TGTGCCAGCAGCCCTAGACAGGGGGGATACACCATATATTTT. It is translated as CASSPRQGGYTIYF.

This clonotype showed up just a few times. V and J are TRBV12-3 or TRBV12-4 and TRBJ2-2, with 12 bases that match TRBD1. The CDR3 loop spans 16 amino acids. With 5 bases clipped from V and 7 bases from J, the junction kept 8 bases outside the gene matches. In DNA, the CDR3 is TGTGCCAGCAGTCAAACCGGGACAGGGGGCATCGGGGAGCTGTTTTTT. This sequence encodes CASSQTGTGGIGELFF.